The 5 T cell receptor beta chains reported below all come from one sample, sequenced in a study of regulatory T cells in long-lasting Graves disease (dated by TCRdb to the early 2020s). Receptor amplification or capture employed multiplex PCR. Sequenced using an Illumina HiSeq 4000. iRepertoire HTBI primers and Arm-PCR amplification of CDR3 regions were used to construct TCR beta libraries. TCRdb trimmed public reads at Q25 via fastp, called clones via MiXCR and kept in-frame beta chains. Records with the same CDR3 protein are collapsed into one entry carrying the most frequent genes and DNA. For this sample there are 520,000 or so distinct CDR3 sequences; around 12% appear just once. About 8.3% of the sample goes to the ten largest clones. The time point label, as the study defines it: newly diagnosed GD, antithyroid drugs for less than 3 months. RNA was extracted from PBMCs in TRIzol for both TCR sequencing and RNA sequencing.

A further study also used this sample, focusing on T cells in Graves' hyperthyroidism and ophthalmopathy.

The sample was peripheral blood mononuclear cells (PBMCs), taken at new diagnosis, from a patient treated with antithyroid drugs. The receptors were gathered from a woman in her thirties with Graves disease. Donor details come from another sample of the same person, matched by shared clones.

At least ten counts were recorded for this clonotype. This chain connects TRBV2 to TRBJ2-7; 10 bases agree with TRBD1. The V segment lost 5 bases and the J segment 3 bases; nucleotides outside the gene matches: 7. CDR1 is SNHLY, CDR2 FYNNEI, per germline. CDR3 size: 15 residues. The CDR3 here is CASSRDRGPLYEQYF. The CDR3 nucleotides are TGTGCCAGCAGTCGGGACAGGGGCCCCCTCTACGAGCAGTACTTC.

A few counts support this clonotype. This rearrangement joins TRBV7-9 to TRBJ2-1; tentative D call: TRBD2 (5 bases). V lost 5 bases and J 10 bases, leaving 18 bases between the germline ends. CDR1 and CDR2 (germline): SEHNR, FQNEAQ (reference sequence). This CDR3 spans 14 amino acids. CDR3 amino acids: CASSPSGTPGEQFF. CDR3 bases: TGTGCCAGCAGCCCCTCGGGAACCCCCGGCGAGCAGTTCTTC. The whole variable domain, remainder taken from reference TRBV7-9 and TRBJ2-1, is DTGVSQNPRHKITKRGQNVTFRCDPISEHNRLYWYRQTLGQGPEFLTYFQNEAQLEKSRLLSDRFSAERPKGSFSTLEIQRTEQGDSAMYLCASSPSGTPGEQFFGPGTRLTVL.

Ten or more counts support this clonotype. The chain uses TRBV20-1 and TRBJ1-5; 7 bases align to TRBD1. The CDR3 consists of 14 residues. The V and J ends lost 1 base and 7 bases, in that order; junction bases with no gene match: 7. Germline lookup yields CDR1 DFQATT and CDR2 SNEGSKA (reference sequence). CDR3 nucleotide sequence: TGCAGTGCTAGAGCGGGACAGATAACCCAGCCCCAGCATTTT. Translating it yields CSARAGQITQPQHF.

In nucleotides, the CDR3 is TGTGCCAGCAGCCCTCTTCCTGGACACTATAACTATGGCTACACCTTC. It translates to CASSPLPGHYNYGYTF. The rearrangement links TRBV7-9 to TRBJ1-2, with D maybe TRBD1 (5 bases). The V gene lost 5 bases and the J gene lost 1 base, with 17 bases spanning the gap. Germline assignment: CDR1 SEHNR and CDR2 FQNEAQ (reference sequence). This CDR3 region has 16 residues. The full variable domain, its missing parts supplied by reference TRBV7-9 and TRBJ1-2, is DTGVSQNPRHKITKRGQNVTFRCDPISEHNRLYWYRQTLGQGPEFLTYFQNEAQLEKSRLLSDRFSAERPKGSFSTLEIQRTEQGDSAMYLCASSPLPGHYNYGYTFGSGTRLTVV.

This clonotype was seen many times. The chain employs TRBV5-1 and TRBJ2-5, with D possibly matching TRBD1 (6 bases). Trimming pared 2 bases from V and 2 bases from J, leaving 10 bases between. This CDR3 is built from 14 residues. Germline CDR1 and CDR2: SGHRS and YFSETQ. CDR3 sequence (DNA): TGCGCCAGCAGCTTAGGACAGAGACAAGAGACCCAGTACTTC. It translates to CASSLGQRQETQYF.